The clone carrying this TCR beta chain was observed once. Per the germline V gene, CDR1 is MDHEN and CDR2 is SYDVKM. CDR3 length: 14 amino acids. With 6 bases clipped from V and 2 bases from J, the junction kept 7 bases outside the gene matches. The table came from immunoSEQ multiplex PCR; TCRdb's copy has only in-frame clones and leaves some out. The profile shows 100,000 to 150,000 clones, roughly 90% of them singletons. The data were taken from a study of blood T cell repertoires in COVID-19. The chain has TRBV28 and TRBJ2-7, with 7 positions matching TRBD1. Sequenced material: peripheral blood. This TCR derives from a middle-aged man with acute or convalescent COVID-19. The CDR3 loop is CASRPHRGPYEQYF. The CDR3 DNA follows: TGTGCCAGCAGACCACACAGGGGTCCCTACGAGCAGTACTTC.